This T cell receptor (beta chain) emerged from a study of PD-L1 blockade in urothelial cancer. Study at large: At 3 weeks (second dose) and 6 weeks after starting treatment, blood was analyzed.

The CDR3 contains 14 residues. V lost 8 bases and J lost 2, with 15 bases in between. Germline V CDR1 and CDR2: WNHNN, SYGVQD (reference sequence). This table comes from immunoSEQ multiplex PCR, and its TCRdb copy is limited to in-frame clones, with some not included. The sample holds under 40,000 clones, around 80% seen once. The source was PBMCs, collected around atezolizumab (anti-PD-L1) treatment. This chain joins TRBV10-1 and TRBJ1-1, with D tentatively TRBD1 (6 bases). This clonotype originated in a man between 65 and 85 years old with urothelial cancer. CDR3 bases: TGCGCCAGCTTCAGGGGCAGGGACAACACTGAAGCTTTCTTT. Protein sequence: CASFRGRDNTEAFF.